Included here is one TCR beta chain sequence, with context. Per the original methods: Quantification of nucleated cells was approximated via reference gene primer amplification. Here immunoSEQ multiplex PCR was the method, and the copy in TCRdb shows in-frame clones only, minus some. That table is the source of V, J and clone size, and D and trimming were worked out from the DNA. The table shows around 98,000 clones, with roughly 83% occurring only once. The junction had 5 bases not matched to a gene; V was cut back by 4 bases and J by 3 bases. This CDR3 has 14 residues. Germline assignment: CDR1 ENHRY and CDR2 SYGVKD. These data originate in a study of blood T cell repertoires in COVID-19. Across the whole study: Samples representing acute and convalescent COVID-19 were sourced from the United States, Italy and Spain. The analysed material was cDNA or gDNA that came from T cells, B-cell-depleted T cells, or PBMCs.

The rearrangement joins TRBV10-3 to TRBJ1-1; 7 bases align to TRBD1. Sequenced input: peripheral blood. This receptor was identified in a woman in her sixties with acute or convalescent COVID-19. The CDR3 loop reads CAISADRDDTEAFF. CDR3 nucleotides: TGTGCCATCAGTGCCGACAGGGACGACACTGAAGCTTTCTTT.